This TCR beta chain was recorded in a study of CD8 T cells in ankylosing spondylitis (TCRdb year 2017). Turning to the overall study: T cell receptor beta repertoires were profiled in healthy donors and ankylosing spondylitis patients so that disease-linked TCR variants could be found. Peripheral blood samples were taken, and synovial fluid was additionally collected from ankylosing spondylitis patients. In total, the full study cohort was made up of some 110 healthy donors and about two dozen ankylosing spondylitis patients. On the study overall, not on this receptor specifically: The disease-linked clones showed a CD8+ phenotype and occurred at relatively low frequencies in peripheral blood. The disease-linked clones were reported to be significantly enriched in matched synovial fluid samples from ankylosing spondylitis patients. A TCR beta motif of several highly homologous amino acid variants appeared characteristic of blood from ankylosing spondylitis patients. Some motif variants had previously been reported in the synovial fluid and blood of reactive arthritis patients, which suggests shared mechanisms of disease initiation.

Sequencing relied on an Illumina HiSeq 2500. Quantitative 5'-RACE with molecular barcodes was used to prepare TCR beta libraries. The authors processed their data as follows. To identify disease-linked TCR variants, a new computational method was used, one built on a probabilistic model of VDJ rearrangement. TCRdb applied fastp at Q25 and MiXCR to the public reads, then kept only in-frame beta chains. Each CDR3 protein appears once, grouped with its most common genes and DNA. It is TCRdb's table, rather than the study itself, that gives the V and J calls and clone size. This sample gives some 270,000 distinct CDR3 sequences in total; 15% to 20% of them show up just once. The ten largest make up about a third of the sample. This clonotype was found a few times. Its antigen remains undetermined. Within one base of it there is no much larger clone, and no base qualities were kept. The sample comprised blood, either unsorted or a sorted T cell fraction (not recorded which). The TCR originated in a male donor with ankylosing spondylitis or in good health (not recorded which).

The CDR3 corresponds to CASSAGQADEQYF. In nucleotide form, the sequence is TGTGCCAGCAGTGCGGGACAAGCGGACGAGCAGTACTTC. The receptor chain draws on TRBV25-1 and TRBJ2-7; TRBD1 could be the D gene, as 6 bases match. According to the germline V gene, CDR1 reads MGHDK and CDR2 reads SYGVNS. V is reduced by 4 bases and J by 5 bases, leaving a spacing of 12 bases between them. The CDR3 contains 13 residues, cysteine and phenylalanine counted. Solely the CDR3 DNA is kept, with 39 bases framed from the first base.